A single sample gave rise to the 23 T cell receptor beta chains below, sequenced in a study of technical replicates of blood from four donors. Profiling relied on immunoSEQ multiplex PCR, and the TCRdb table lists in-frame clones only, not all of them. The sample shows approximately 50,000 clones, about 86% of them seen only once. The sequencing sample was made of PBMCs. The source of these receptors is a human donor in good health. Some clones in this sample may be carry-over from other donors' samples.

V gene TRBV19 combines with J gene TRBJ1-6, with 8 nucleotides matching TRBD1. Germline V gene sequence: CDR1 LNHDA, CDR2 SQIVND (reference sequence). The CDR3 consists of 13 residues. Trimming cost V 10 bases and J 7 bases; bases outside gene matches: 6. CDR3 region: CATTGEWNSPLHF. The CDR3 DNA reads TGTGCCACGACAGGGGAGTGGAATTCACCCCTCCACTTT.

This rearrangement joins TRBV9 to TRBJ1-2; weak D call: TRBD1 (5 bases). CDR1 and CDR2 from the germline V gene are SGDLS and YYNGEE. V lost 3 bases to trimming and J lost 6 bases, with 15 bases between them. The CDR3 is 14 amino acids. CDR3 nucleotide sequence: TGTGCCAGCAGCGCCGGGGGGTTTCGAAATGGCTACACCTTC. It codes for CASSAGGFRNGYTF.

The CDR3 loop reads CASSLDLGRVREQYF. The CDR3 DNA sequence: TGTGCCAGCAGCTTAGACCTCGGGAGGGTCCGGGAGCAGTACTTC. The genes are TRBV11-2 and TRBJ2-7; 8 positions agree with TRBD2. The CDR3 contains 15 residues. V lost 0 bases and J lost 7; bases outside the gene matches: 8. Germline lookup yields CDR1 SGHAT and CDR2 FQNNGV.

This chain connects TRBV9 to TRBJ2-5; TRBD2 agrees at 7 bases. Germline V CDR1 and CDR2: SGDLS, YYNGEE. V lost 4 bases, J lost 4 bases, and 7 bases stayed unmatched. The CDR3 runs to 14 residues. CDR3: CASSREREGETQYF. The CDR3 DNA sequence: TGTGCCAGCAGCCGAGAGAGGGAGGGAGAGACCCAGTACTTC.

This clone was seen a single time. V is TRBV7-2 and J is TRBJ1-2, with 7 positions matching TRBD1. CDR1 and CDR2 (germline): SGHTA, FQGNSA. Germline trimming cut 5 bases from V and 3 bases from J; bases unmatched to any gene: 9. This CDR3 has 15 amino acids. CDR3 bases: TGTGCCAGCAGCGTTACAGGGGAAGAAGACTATGGCTACACCTTC. Its protein is CASSVTGEEDYGYTF.

The chain has TRBV5-1 and TRBJ2-5; 12 bases are shared with TRBD1. The junction had 6 bases not matched to a gene; V was cut back by 4 bases and J by 5 bases. The CDR3 is made up of 15 amino acids. The germline V gene encodes CDR1 SGHRS and CDR2 YFSETQ. The CDR3 spells CASSQGTGGRETQYF. The DNA of the CDR3 is TGCGCCAGCAGCCAAGGGACAGGGGGCCGGGAGACCCAGTACTTC.

The chain recombines TRBV25-1 with TRBJ2-3; D is undetermined. From germline, CDR1 is MGHDK and CDR2 SYGVNS. The length of the CDR3 is 12 residues. Trimming left V 6 bases short and J 0 bases short, with 4 bases between. The CDR3 bases are TGTGCCAGCAGCGGTAGCACAGATACGCAGTATTTT. Residues: CASSGSTDTQYF. The full variable domain, rest sourced from reference TRBV25-1 and TRBJ2-3, is EADIYQTPRYLVIGTGKKITLECSQTMGHDKMYWYQQDPGMELHLIHYSYGVNSTEKGDLSSESTVSRIRTEHFPLTLESARPSHTSQYLCASSGSTDTQYFGPGTRLTVL.

The chain joins TRBV30 to TRBJ2-7; no firm D call. This CDR3 is 11 amino acids long. Trimming stripped 2 bases from V and 1 base from J, with 3 bases between. CDR1 and CDR2 (germline): GTSNPN, SVGIG (reference sequence). CDR3 sequence: CAWSQSYEQYF. In DNA, the CDR3 is TGTGCCTGGAGTCAGTCCTACGAGCAGTACTTC. The whole variable domain, remainder taken from reference TRBV30 and TRBJ2-7, is SQTIHQWPATLVQPVGSPLSLECTVEGTSNPNLYWYRQAAGRGLQLLFYSVGIGQISSEVPQNLSASRPQDRQFILSSKKLLLSDSGFYLCAWSQSYEQYFGPGTRLTVT.

This chain connects TRBV7-2 to TRBJ2-2, with 9 bases identical to TRBD1. This CDR3 has 15 residues. Germline CDR1 reads SGHTA; CDR2 reads FQGNSA. V lost 4 bases, J lost 7 bases, and 7 bases stayed unmatched. In DNA form, the CDR3 reads TGTGCCAGCAGCTACCGGACAGGGGCAGGCGGGGAGCTGTTTTTT. Amino acids: CASSYRTGAGGELFF.

The chain has TRBV7-9 and TRBJ2-7, with a tentative D call TRBD2 (6 bases). Trimming removed 5 bases at V and 7 bases at J, with 15 bases between. CDR3 size: 13 residues. Germline lookup yields CDR1 SEHNR and CDR2 FQNEAQ (reference sequence). CDR3 bases: TGTGCCAGCAGCCCGCACGGGGGTGAGGAGCAGTACTTC. This translates into CASSPHGGEEQYF.

This chain links TRBV14 with TRBJ2-3, with 8 bases that match TRBD2. CDR1 is SGHDN, CDR2 FVKESK, per germline. The CDR3 runs 18 residues. The trim removed 4 bases at V and 1 base at J, leaving 13 bases unmatched. Here the CDR3 reads CASSLTTGGARRTDTQYF. CDR3 in DNA: TGTGCCAGCAGCCTAACGACCGGGGGGGCGCGACGCACAGATACGCAGTATTTT.

The gene calls are TRBV7-2 and TRBJ2-5; a weak D match, TRBD1 (6 bases). The J call is uncertain, as TRBJ2-7 better fits the DNA end. CDR1 is SGHTA and CDR2 is FQGNSA in the germline V gene. The CDR3 extends over 13 amino acids. CDR3 region: CASSSRVGGEQYF. The DNA of the CDR3 is TGTGCCAGCAGCTCTAGAGTAGGGGGCGAGCAGTACTTC.

The chain joins TRBV4-1 to TRBJ1-4; 9 bases line up with TRBD1. Looked up from germline, CDR1 is MGHRA and CDR2 is YSYEKL. The CDR3 consists of 15 residues. V gave up 2 bases and J gave up 7 bases; unmatched junction bases: 5. Here the CDR3 DNA reads TGCGCCAGCAGCCAACTACAGGGGGCGCTTGAAAAACTGTTTTTT. Its protein is CASSQLQGALEKLFF.

The CDR3 bases are TGTGCCACCAGCAGAGATCTAGCGGGAACCACAGATACGCAGTATTTT. This sequence encodes CATSRDLAGTTDTQYF. J is TRBJ2-3 and V is TRBV15; TRBD2 agrees at 9 bases. V gave up 0 bases and J gave up 2 bases; unmatched junction bases: 3. The CDR3 length is 16 residues. CDR1 is LNHNV, CDR2 YYDKDF, per germline (reference sequence).

The chain is built from TRBV10-2 and TRBJ1-1; the D is unclear. The CDR3 is made up of 12 amino acids. Germline values: CDR1 WSHSY, CDR2 SAAADI. V lost 5 bases and J 5 bases, leaving 9 bases between the germline ends. The CDR3 reads CASSPGVTEAFF. The DNA of the CDR3 is TGCGCCAGCAGTCCCGGGGTGACTGAAGCTTTCTTT.

This chain links TRBV30 with TRBJ2-7, with 10 bases fitting TRBD2. Germline V gene data show CDR1 as GTSNPN and CDR2 as SVGIG (reference sequence). This CDR3 comprises 14 residues. Trimming cost V 4 bases and J 2 bases; bases outside gene matches: 5. The CDR3 reads CAWKALAGAYEQYF. In DNA form, the CDR3 reads TGTGCCTGGAAAGCCCTAGCGGGAGCCTACGAGCAGTACTTC.

The V and J genes are TRBV9 and TRBJ2-7; possible D gene TRBD1, 6 bases. CDR3 length: 14 residues. The germline V gene encodes CDR1 SGDLS and CDR2 YYNGEE. V lost 0 bases and J 7 bases, leaving 14 bases between the germline ends. The CDR3 region is CASSVAVGQGEQYF. DNA for the CDR3: TGTGCCAGCAGCGTAGCTGTGGGCCAGGGGGAGCAGTACTTC.

The gene calls are TRBV30 and TRBJ2-7, with D unclear. Trimming stripped 2 bases from V and 3 bases from J, with 11 bases between. The CDR3 is made up of 13 amino acids. Germline CDR1 is GTSNPN and CDR2 is SVGIG (reference sequence). The CDR3 region is CAWSWRRDYEQYF. CDR3 DNA: TGTGCCTGGAGTTGGCGGAGAGACTACGAGCAGTACTTC.

The chain has TRBV6-5 and TRBJ1-2; 11 positions agree with TRBD1. Unmatched junction bases numbered 5, after V lost 1 base and J lost 7 bases. Germline CDR1 MNHEY, CDR2 SVGAGI. The CDR3 contains 15 residues. The CDR3 protein is CASSYYGTGGSGYTF. The CDR3 DNA is TGTGCCAGCAGTTACTACGGGACAGGGGGTAGTGGCTACACCTTC.

This chain connects TRBV7-9 to TRBJ2-7, with 10 bases identical to TRBD2. V dropped 1 base and J dropped 6; count of bases not matched to a gene: 6. The germline gives CDR1 SEHNR, CDR2 FQNEAQ (reference sequence). The CDR3 is made up of 15 amino acids. In DNA form, the CDR3 reads TGTGCCAGCAGCTTAGATACTAGCGGGATAAGCGAGCAGTACTTC. Encoded protein: CASSLDTSGISEQYF.

The V gene is TRBV30, the J gene TRBJ2-1; tentatively, D is TRBD2 (5 bases). Germline loops: CDR1 GTSNPN, CDR2 SVGIG (reference sequence). V lost 2 bases, J lost 10 bases, and 15 bases lay in between. This CDR3 region has 13 residues. The CDR3 bases are TGTGCCTGGAGTCCCGGACCCACTAGGGAGCAGTTCTTC. Translated: CAWSPGPTREQFF.

The chain employs TRBV4-1 and TRBJ1-6, with a weak D call TRBD1 (5 bases). The CDR3 spans 17 residues. Germline-derived CDR1 and CDR2 are MGHRA and YSYEKL. Trimming cost V 0 bases and J 3 bases, with 12 bases left between them. The CDR3 loop reads CASSQDWGGNYNSPLHF. DNA of the CDR3: TGCGCCAGCAGCCAAGATTGGGGGGGGAACTATAATTCACCCCTCCACTTT.

The chain has TRBV11-2 and TRBJ2-7; 9 bases agree with TRBD1. V was clipped by 5 bases and J by 4 bases; unmatched bases: 12. From germline, CDR1 is SGHAT and CDR2 FQNNGV. This CDR3 is 16 amino acids long. The CDR3 DNA reads TGTGCCAGCAGCAAACAGGGGGCCATCTTAGGGTACGAGCAGTACTTC. Its protein product is CASSKQGAILGYEQYF.